This entry describes one TCR beta chain. This sample stems from a study of T cell repertoires in cytomegalovirus infection. Via MiXCR, TCRdb re-called the reads, giving one row per CDR3 protein. The sample lists some 400,000 distinct CDR3 sequences, approximately 31% seen once, with roughly an eighth in the top ten. Germline V lookup: CDR1 SGHNT, CDR2 YYREEE (reference sequence). There are 15 residues in the CDR3. After removal of 7 bases from V and 2 bases from J, the junction contained 10 bases not matched to a gene. This rearrangement joins TRBV5-4 to TRBJ2-7; 9 bases line up with TRBD1. The source is a human donor in good health (CMV status not recorded). Some clones in this sample may be carry-over from other donors' samples. What was sequenced was PBMCs. CDR3 amino acids: CASRTGTGNPYEQYF. The CDR3 DNA follows: TGTGCCAGCCGCACTGGGACAGGGAACCCCTACGAGCAGTACTTC.